This TCR beta chain was identified during a study of CD4 T cells in relation to SARS-CoV-2 and coronaviruses. Germline assignment: CDR1 SGHTA and CDR2 FQGNSA. J gave up 2 bases and V 3 bases, and 3 bases lay outside the gene matches. The CDR3 extends over 15 amino acids. Only in-frame clones appear in the TCRdb table, and some are missing; sequencing was by immunoSEQ multiplex PCR. This sample has approximately 70,000 clones; 90% to 95% occur once, and the top ten carry around 0.25%. Unexposed donor CD4+ T cells date from about 2011-2019, before the COVID-19 pandemic. The sample was naive CD4+ T cells from PBMCs. Subset defined: naive CD4+ T cells isolated by negative enrichment. The origin of this receptor is a human donor in good health. This sequence joins TRBV7-2 and TRBJ1-2, with TRBD1 identical over 10 bases. The CDR3 coding sequence is TGTGCCAGCAGCTTTAGGACAGGGGGGAACTATGGCTACACCTTC. This encodes CASSFRTGGNYGYTF.